The 11 T cell receptor beta chains below come from one sample, sequenced in a study of blood T cell repertoires in COVID-19. Only in-frame clones appear in the TCRdb table, and some are missing; sequencing was by immunoSEQ multiplex PCR. Here the sample spans around 190,000 clones, more than 75% being singletons. Source material: peripheral blood. The receptor source for this set is a woman aged 55-70 years with COVID-19, enrolled during active disease.

The CDR3 spells CASIGRQGMPLHF. The CDR3 DNA is TGTGCCAGCATAGGGCGGCAGGGGATGCCCCTCCACTTT. The J gene is TRBJ1-6, the V gene TRBV6-6; possibly TRBD1 for D (6 bases). The germline V gene encodes CDR1 MNHNY and CDR2 SVGAGI (reference sequence). V was clipped by 7 bases and J by 13 bases, with 17 bases between them. The CDR3 runs to 13 residues.

Only a few counts were recorded for this clone. This chain links TRBV5-1 with TRBJ1-1, with D unresolved. Trimming left V 0 bases short and J 5 bases short, with 8 bases between. The germline V gene encodes CDR1 SGHRS and CDR2 YFSETQ. The CDR3 covers 13 residues. CDR3 sequence reads: CASSLGAGTEAFF. The CDR3 region has the DNA TGCGCCAGCAGCTTGGGGGCAGGAACTGAAGCTTTCTTT.

This clone was observed a handful of times. The rearrangement uses TRBV24-1 and TRBJ2-7; 8 nucleotides line up with TRBD2. V shed 5 bases and J 5 bases; nucleotides not matched to a gene: 10. CDR3 length: 15 amino acids. Germline lookup yields CDR1 KGHDR and CDR2 SFDVKD. The CDR3 is CATSAGGEGLHEQYF. The CDR3 region has the DNA TGTGCCACCAGTGCGGGGGGGGAGGGCCTCCACGAGCAGTACTTC.

This chain joins TRBV5-5 and TRBJ1-2; possibly TRBD1 for D (6 bases). Germline CDR1 SGHKS, CDR2 YYEKEE (reference sequence). CDR3 length: 13 amino acids. The V and J ends lost 1 base and 4 bases respectively, with 8 bases between them. CDR3 protein: CASSLTGTYGYTF. CDR3 in DNA: TGTGCCAGCAGCTTGACAGGGACCTATGGCTACACCTTC. The full variable domain, in which reference TRBV5-5 and TRBJ1-2 provide the parts outside the CDR3, is DAGVTQSPTHLIKTRGQQVTLRCSPISGHKSVSWYQQVLGQGPQFIFQYYEKEERGRGNFPDRFSARQFPNYSSELNVNALLLGDSALYLCASSLTGTYGYTFGSGTRLTVV.

This chain joins TRBV7-2 and TRBJ1-2; no clear D gene. The CDR3 consists of 13 residues. V was shortened by 2 bases and J by 8 bases, with 12 bases between the two germline ends. Germline values: CDR1 SGHTA, CDR2 FQGNSA. Here the CDR3 reads CASSLYGEGGYTF. The CDR3 nucleotides are TGTGCCAGCAGCTTATACGGGGAAGGGGGCTACACCTTC. The variable domain in full, completed from reference TRBV7-2 and TRBJ1-2, reads GAGVSQSPSNKVTEKGKDVELRCDPISGHTALYWYRQSLGQGLEFLIYFQGNSAPDKSGLPSDRFSAERTGGSVSTLTIQRTQQEDSAVYLCASSLYGEGGYTFGSGTRLTVV.

The chain uses TRBV18 and TRBJ2-2, with 10 nucleotides matching TRBD1. Germline assignment: CDR1 KGHSH and CDR2 LQKENI. V dropped 3 bases and J dropped 4; count of bases not matched to a gene: 8. This CDR3 is built from 17 residues. The DNA of the CDR3 is TGTGCCAGCTCACCGCCCGACAGGGGGCGAAGCACCGGGGAGCTGTTTTTT. This gives the protein CASSPPDRGRSTGELFF.

This rearrangement joins TRBV6-1 to TRBJ1-2; maybe TRBD1 (6 bases). Trimming cost V 6 bases and J 1 base, with 15 bases left between them. Germline assignment: CDR1 MNHNS and CDR2 SASEGT. CDR3 length: 15 amino acids. The CDR3, as DNA: TGTGCCAGCAGAGCGGCAGGGGATATTAACTATGGCTACACCTTC. Its protein is CASRAAGDINYGYTF.

The chain is built from TRBV6-5 and TRBJ1-1; 7 nucleotides match TRBD1. Unmatched junction bases numbered 9, after V lost 6 bases and J lost 2 bases. Germline V CDR1 and CDR2: MNHEY, SVGAGI. CDR3 length: 15 residues. CDR3 in DNA: TGTGCCAGCAGATCCAGGGGACAGATTAACACTGAAGCTTTCTTT. Its protein is CASRSRGQINTEAFF.

This clone was recorded once. The rearrangement joins TRBV11-2 to TRBJ2-3; D is unresolved. Trimming stripped 2 bases from V and 2 bases from J, with 8 bases between. From germline, CDR1 is SGHAT and CDR2 FQNNGV. The length of the CDR3 is 14 residues. DNA of the CDR3: TGTGCCAGCAGCTTAAAACTCATCACAGATACGCAGTATTTT. Translation: CASSLKLITDTQYF.

V gene TRBV7-2 combines with J gene TRBJ2-5; TRBD2 agrees at 9 bases. Per germline, CDR1 SGHTA and CDR2 FQGNSA. This CDR3 spans 15 amino acids. With 5 bases clipped from V and 6 bases from J, the junction kept 10 bases outside the gene matches. The CDR3 sequence is CASSPDGGLAKTQYF. The CDR3 DNA sequence: TGTGCCAGCAGCCCGGACGGCGGACTAGCGAAGACCCAGTACTTC.

The CDR3 DNA reads TGTGCCACCAGTGACCACAGGGGCTCGTCCTCTGGAAACACCATATATTTT. Protein: CATSDHRGSSSGNTIYF. The rearrangement links TRBV24-1 to TRBJ1-3; 7 nucleotides match TRBD1. J lost 0 bases, V lost 4 bases, and 8 bases had no gene match. In germline, CDR1 is KGHDR, CDR2 SFDVKD. The CDR3 is made up of 17 amino acids.